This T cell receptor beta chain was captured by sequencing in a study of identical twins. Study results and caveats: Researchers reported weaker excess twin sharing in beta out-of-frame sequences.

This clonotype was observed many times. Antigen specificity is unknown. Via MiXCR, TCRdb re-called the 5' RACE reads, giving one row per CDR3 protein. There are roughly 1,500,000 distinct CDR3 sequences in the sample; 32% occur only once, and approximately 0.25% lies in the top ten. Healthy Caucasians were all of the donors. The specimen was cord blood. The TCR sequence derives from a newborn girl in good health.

This CDR3 reads CASSPRLNTEAFF. Here the CDR3 DNA reads TGTGCCAGCAGCCCCCGGTTGAACACTGAAGCTTTCTTT. This chain links TRBV12-3 or TRBV12-4 with TRBJ1-1; D remains ambiguous. Trimming pared 6 bases from V and 0 bases from J, leaving 8 bases between. This CDR3 is built from 13 residues.